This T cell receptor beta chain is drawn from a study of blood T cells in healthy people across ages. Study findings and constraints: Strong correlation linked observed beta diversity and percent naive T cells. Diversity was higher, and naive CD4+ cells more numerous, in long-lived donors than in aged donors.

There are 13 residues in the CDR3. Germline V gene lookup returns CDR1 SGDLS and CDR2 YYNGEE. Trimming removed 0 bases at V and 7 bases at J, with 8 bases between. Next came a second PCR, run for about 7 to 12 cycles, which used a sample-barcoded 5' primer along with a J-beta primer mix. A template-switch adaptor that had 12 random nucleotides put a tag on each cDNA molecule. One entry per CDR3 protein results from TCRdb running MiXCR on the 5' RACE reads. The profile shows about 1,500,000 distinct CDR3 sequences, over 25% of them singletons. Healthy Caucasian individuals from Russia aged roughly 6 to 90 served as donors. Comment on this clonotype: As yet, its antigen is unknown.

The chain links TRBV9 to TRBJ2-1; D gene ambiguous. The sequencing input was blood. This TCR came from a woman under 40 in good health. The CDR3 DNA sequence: TGTGCCAGCAGCGTAGGAATCGGTAATGAGCAGTTCTTC. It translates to CASSVGIGNEQFF. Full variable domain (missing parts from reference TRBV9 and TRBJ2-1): DSGVTQTPKHLITATGQRVTLRCSPRSGDLSVYWYQQSLDQGLQFLIQYYNGEERAKGNILERFSAQQFPDLHSELNLSSLELGDSALYFCASSVGIGNEQFFGPGTRLTVL.